Reported below is one T cell receptor beta chain. Its target is unknown. These data are taken from a study of T cell responses to AZD1222 COVID-19 vaccine. Study results and limitations: In a largely white British group with more females than males, clonal diversity was possibly underestimated.

V gave up 5 bases and J gave up 1 base; unmatched junction bases: 4. The CDR3 totals 14 residues. CDR1 and CDR2 (germline): LNHNV, YYDKDF (reference sequence). The protocol was immunoSEQ multiplex PCR, while the TCRdb copy is restricted to in-frame clones and leaves out a portion. The table lists approximately 180,000 clones, 85% to 90% of them singletons. V is TRBV15 and J is TRBJ2-7; 8 bases map to TRBD1. The source of this sequence is an adult in good health. The material was peripheral blood, obtained on day 0 of AZD1222 vaccination. CDR3 DNA sequence: TGTGCCACCAGCTCCCGGGACAGGTCCTACGAGCAGTACGTC. Protein sequence: CATSSRDRSYEQYV.